A selection of T cell receptor beta chains follows, all from one sample in a study of cytomegalovirus exposure and HLA in healthy donors. TCRdb keeps only in-frame clones here, not all; method: immunoSEQ multiplex PCR. Found here are some 250,000 clones, about 90% of them singletons; the top ten hold just over 3%. Sequenced input: PBMCs. The receptors were gathered from a woman in her 30s in good health and CMV-seronegative. The CDR3 runs from the conserved cysteine through the conserved F or W. The order of the fields is CDR3 DNA, CDR3 protein, J gene, D gene, clone size, V gene. D genes are given only for firm matches. The listing skips clone size in some rows; elsewhere it reads once, few, many or a size class.

cdr3_nt: TGTGCCAGCAGCCCAAGGACCCTTGGTAGCCATGAGCAGTTCTTC
cdr3_aa: CASSPRTLGSHEQFF
j_call: TRBJ2-1
d_call: NA
clone_size: NA
v_call: TRBV13

cdr3_nt: TGTGCCAGCAGCTTTGGGGGAGGAGGCACAGATACGCAGTATTTT
cdr3_aa: CASSFGGGGTDTQYF
j_call: TRBJ2-3
d_call: NA
clone_size: NA
v_call: TRBV11-1

cdr3_nt: TGTGCCAGCTCACCAACTCGGGGACAGCACTCTGGGGCCAACGTCCTGACTTTC
cdr3_aa: CASSPTRGQHSGANVLTF
j_call: TRBJ2-6
d_call: TRBD1
clone_size: NA
v_call: TRBV18

cdr3_nt: TGCGCCAGCAGCATAGGGACAGGTGGCCTCGGACGGACTGAAGCTTTCTTT
cdr3_aa: CASSIGTGGLGRTEAFF
j_call: TRBJ1-1
d_call: TRBD1
clone_size: once
v_call: TRBV5-1

cdr3_nt: TGTGCCAGCAGTTTTGGGGTTGGGACTAGCTTCAACGAGCAGTACTTC
cdr3_aa: CASSFGVGTSFNEQYF
j_call: TRBJ2-7
d_call: TRBD2
clone_size: NA
v_call: TRBV28

cdr3_nt: TGTGCCTGGAGTGACCCGACAGGACCCGTAGGTGAGCAGTTCTTC
cdr3_aa: CAWSDPTGPVGEQFF
j_call: TRBJ2-1
d_call: NA
clone_size: NA
v_call: TRBV30

cdr3_nt: TGTGCCAGCAGCTTGGGGTGGAGCAATCAGCCCCAGCATTTT
cdr3_aa: CASSLGWSNQPQHF
j_call: TRBJ1-5
d_call: NA
clone_size: few
v_call: TRBV5-6

cdr3_nt: TGTGCCAGCAGTGGCAACAGTATCTCTGGGGCCAACGTCCTGACTTTC
cdr3_aa: CASSGNSISGANVLTF
j_call: TRBJ2-6
d_call: NA
clone_size: NA
v_call: TRBV25-1

cdr3_nt: TGTGCCAGTAGTATAGATGAGACAGGGTGGGGCGAGCAGTACTTC
cdr3_aa: CASSIDETGWGEQYF
j_call: TRBJ2-7
d_call: TRBD1
clone_size: NA
v_call: TRBV19

cdr3_nt: TGTGCCAGCAGCCCCTGGACTAGCGTTCGAGTAGATACGCAGTATTTT
cdr3_aa: CASSPWTSVRVDTQYF
j_call: TRBJ2-3
d_call: TRBD2
clone_size: NA
v_call: TRBV7-8

cdr3_nt: TGTGCCAGCAGTCCGGTGACAGGGACCTACGAGCAGTACTTC
cdr3_aa: CASSPVTGTYEQYF
j_call: TRBJ2-7
d_call: TRBD1
clone_size: NA
v_call: TRBV6-5

cdr3_nt: TGTGCCAGCACCTCGACTAGCGGGCCGTACAATGAGCAGTTCTTC
cdr3_aa: CASTSTSGPYNEQFF
j_call: TRBJ2-1
d_call: TRBD2
clone_size: NA
v_call: TRBV11-2

cdr3_nt: TGTGCCAGCAGCTTTGGGGACTTGCCAAGCCTCCACAATGAGCAGTTCTTC
cdr3_aa: CASSFGDLPSLHNEQFF
j_call: TRBJ2-1
d_call: NA
clone_size: NA
v_call: TRBV5-6

cdr3_nt: TGTGCCAGCAGCCCGGGGGGGGCGGGGCAAGAGACCCAGTACTTC
cdr3_aa: CASSPGGAGQETQYF
j_call: TRBJ2-5
d_call: TRBD2
clone_size: NA
v_call: TRBV11-3

cdr3_nt: TGTGCCAGCAGTTTAAACGGAGCCTACGAGCAGTACTTC
cdr3_aa: CASSLNGAYEQYF
j_call: TRBJ2-7
d_call: NA
clone_size: NA
v_call: TRBV27

cdr3_nt: TGTGCCAGCTCTATGAATGAAAAACTGTTTTTT
cdr3_aa: CASSMNEKLFF
j_call: TRBJ1-4
d_call: NA
clone_size: NA
v_call: TRBV18

cdr3_nt: TGTGCCAGCAGTCCCGTTATGCTAGCCAAAAACATTCAGTACTTC
cdr3_aa: CASSPVMLAKNIQYF
j_call: TRBJ2-4
d_call: NA
clone_size: NA
v_call: TRBV4-2

cdr3_nt: TGTGCCAGCAGCCAGGGACTAGCGGGACGAAGAACCGAGCAGTACTTC
cdr3_aa: CASSQGLAGRRTEQYF
j_call: TRBJ2-7
d_call: TRBD2
clone_size: NA
v_call: TRBV5-8

cdr3_nt: TGTGCCAGCAGTTTGTTGTCTGGGCGCAATCAGCCCCAGCATTTT
cdr3_aa: CASSLLSGRNQPQHF
j_call: TRBJ1-5
d_call: NA
clone_size: NA
v_call: TRBV28

cdr3_nt: TGTGCCAGCAGCGCGCGCATAGGTTATGGCTACACCTTC
cdr3_aa: CASSARIGYGYTF
j_call: TRBJ1-2
d_call: NA
clone_size: NA
v_call: TRBV11-2

cdr3_nt: TGCAGCGTTGAAGTTCGGCGGGGGAGCTCCTACAATGAGCAGTTCTTC
cdr3_aa: CSVEVRRGSSYNEQFF
j_call: TRBJ2-1
d_call: TRBD2
clone_size: NA
v_call: TRBV29-1

cdr3_nt: TGTGCCAGCTCATCGAAGGACAGGGCGGGCTACACCTTC
cdr3_aa: CASSSKDRAGYTF
j_call: TRBJ1-2
d_call: TRBD1
clone_size: NA
v_call: TRBV18

cdr3_nt: TGTGCCAGCAGGAGAGAGAGGAGACAGTTGAACACTGAAGCTTTCTTT
cdr3_aa: CASRRERRQLNTEAFF
j_call: TRBJ1-1
d_call: NA
clone_size: NA
v_call: TRBV6-8

cdr3_nt: TGTGCCAGCGCAGAGACTAGCGGGGGATACAATGAGCAGTTCTTC
cdr3_aa: CASAETSGGYNEQFF
j_call: TRBJ2-1
d_call: TRBD2
clone_size: once
v_call: TRBV28

cdr3_nt: TGTGCCAGCACCCTGGGAGAGACCCAGTACTTC
cdr3_aa: CASTLGETQYF
j_call: TRBJ2-5
d_call: NA
clone_size: NA
v_call: TRBV27

cdr3_nt: TGTGCTAGTGGCCGGGAGAACACTGAAGCTTTCTTT
cdr3_aa: CASGRENTEAFF
j_call: TRBJ1-1
d_call: NA
clone_size: NA
v_call: TRBV12-5

cdr3_nt: TGCGCCAGCAGCTTGGGGCAGTCTGAGACCCAGTACTTC
cdr3_aa: CASSLGQSETQYF
j_call: TRBJ2-5
d_call: NA
clone_size: NA
v_call: TRBV5-1

cdr3_nt: TGTGCCAGCAGCCCGCCAGGCCGGGGGGCGGAAGATACGCAGTATTTT
cdr3_aa: CASSPPGRGAEDTQYF
j_call: TRBJ2-3
d_call: NA
clone_size: once
v_call: TRBV7-8

cdr3_nt: TGTGCCAGCAGCCAAGGCATATCTGGGGTTGAGCAGTACTTC
cdr3_aa: CASSQGISGVEQYF
j_call: TRBJ2-7
d_call: NA
clone_size: NA
v_call: TRBV4-2

cdr3_nt: TGTGCCAGCAGCGTAACGGCTAGCGGGATTGCCGGGGAGCTGTTTTTT
cdr3_aa: CASSVTASGIAGELFF
j_call: TRBJ2-2
d_call: TRBD2
clone_size: NA
v_call: TRBV9

cdr3_nt: TGCGCCAGCACCGAGACCGCCTCCCATCAGCCCCAGCATTTT
cdr3_aa: CASTETASHQPQHF
j_call: TRBJ1-5
d_call: NA
clone_size: NA
v_call: TRBV10-2

cdr3_nt: TGTGCCAGCAGTTCCCAATCGTACGAGCAGTACTTC
cdr3_aa: CASSSQSYEQYF
j_call: TRBJ2-7
d_call: NA
clone_size: NA
v_call: TRBV28

cdr3_nt: TGTGCCACCAGCAGAGGAGCCGGCTCTAGCACAGATACGCAGTATTTT
cdr3_aa: CATSRGAGSSTDTQYF
j_call: TRBJ2-3
d_call: NA
clone_size: NA
v_call: TRBV15

cdr3_nt: TGTGCCAGCAGTTTTGCCGGGTCTGATGGCTACACCTTC
cdr3_aa: CASSFAGSDGYTF
j_call: TRBJ1-2
d_call: NA
clone_size: NA
v_call: TRBV27

cdr3_nt: TGTGCCAGCAGTGAACGTCCCCGGGGAGCGGGGCACACAGATACGCAGTATTTT
cdr3_aa: CASSERPRGAGHTDTQYF
j_call: TRBJ2-3
d_call: TRBD2
clone_size: NA
v_call: TRBV25-1

cdr3_nt: TGTGCCAGCAGCATCACAGGGGCTGTTGAAGCTTTCTTT
cdr3_aa: CASSITGAVEAFF
j_call: TRBJ1-1
d_call: TRBD1
clone_size: NA
v_call: TRBV16

cdr3_nt: TGCGCCAGCAGCCAAGACGTGTCGAACTATGGCTACACCTTC
cdr3_aa: CASSQDVSNYGYTF
j_call: TRBJ1-2
d_call: NA
clone_size: NA
v_call: TRBV4-1

cdr3_nt: TGTGCCAGCAGTTCTCCGGGACTAGCGGGAGGCGGGGCAGAGACCCAGTACTTC
cdr3_aa: CASSSPGLAGGGAETQYF
j_call: TRBJ2-5
d_call: TRBD2
clone_size: NA
v_call: TRBV2

cdr3_nt: TGTGCCAGCAGTGAAGAGGGACTAGCGGGAGCGTCGCAGTTCTTC
cdr3_aa: CASSEEGLAGASQFF
j_call: TRBJ2-1
d_call: TRBD2
clone_size: NA
v_call: TRBV2

cdr3_nt: TGTGCCAGCAGTGCACGGCGTGGTACTAGCACAGATACGCAGTATTTT
cdr3_aa: CASSARRGTSTDTQYF
j_call: TRBJ2-3
d_call: NA
clone_size: once
v_call: TRBV6-6

cdr3_nt: TGTGCCAGCAAGGGGAACACTGAAGCTTTCTTT
cdr3_aa: CASKGNTEAFF
j_call: TRBJ1-1
d_call: NA
clone_size: few
v_call: TRBV28

cdr3_nt: TGTGCCAGCAGTTGGGGGACGGACCCAGGGAGTCAGCCCCAGCATTTT
cdr3_aa: CASSWGTDPGSQPQHF
j_call: TRBJ1-5
d_call: NA
clone_size: NA
v_call: TRBV6-5

cdr3_nt: TGTGCCAGCAGCCAAGGGACAGGGTACGCAGATACGCAGTATTTT
cdr3_aa: CASSQGTGYADTQYF
j_call: TRBJ2-3
d_call: TRBD1
clone_size: NA
v_call: TRBV14

cdr3_nt: TGCGCCAGCAGCCAAGGCCGAGGGGCCTACGAGCAGTACTTC
cdr3_aa: CASSQGRGAYEQYF
j_call: TRBJ2-7
d_call: NA
clone_size: NA
v_call: TRBV4-1

cdr3_nt: TGTGCCAGCAGCGCGGACAGGGAGGGCGGCCAGCCCCAGCATTTT
cdr3_aa: CASSADREGGQPQHF
j_call: TRBJ1-5
d_call: TRBD1
clone_size: NA
v_call: TRBV9

cdr3_nt: TGTGCCAGCAGGGTCGAGTTCCACGAGCAGTACTTC
cdr3_aa: CASRVEFHEQYF
j_call: TRBJ2-7
d_call: NA
clone_size: NA
v_call: TRBV2

cdr3_nt: TGCGCCAGCAGCCAAGAGTTCAGGTATTTCTACGAGCAGTACTTC
cdr3_aa: CASSQEFRYFYEQYF
j_call: TRBJ2-7
d_call: NA
clone_size: NA
v_call: TRBV4-1

cdr3_nt: TGTGCCAGCAGTGAACAGGGGTCCTTTGGAAACACCATATATTTT
cdr3_aa: CASSEQGSFGNTIYF
j_call: TRBJ1-3
d_call: TRBD1
clone_size: NA
v_call: TRBV28

cdr3_nt: TGTGCCAGCAGCCTGGCCGGGACAGGGTTGTCCGGGGAGCTGTTTTTT
cdr3_aa: CASSLAGTGLSGELFF
j_call: TRBJ2-2
d_call: TRBD1
clone_size: NA
v_call: TRBV7-9

cdr3_nt: TGCGCCAGCAGCTTGGCCCTGCGGAAGACAGATACGCAGTATTTT
cdr3_aa: CASSLALRKTDTQYF
j_call: TRBJ2-3
d_call: NA
clone_size: NA
v_call: TRBV5-1